This is a list of T cell receptor beta chains from one sample in a study of blood T cell repertoires in COVID-19. Clones were sequenced by immunoSEQ multiplex PCR, and TCRdb holds only the in-frame ones, with some missing. Among more than 200,000 clones, around 89% were seen once, and the ten largest hold 4.1%. Sequencing was carried out using PBMCs or T cells enriched from blood (not recorded which). These TCRs come from a woman between 25 and 40 years old who had recovered from COVID-19. CDR3s include the opening cysteine and the closing phenylalanine or tryptophan. The D gene is left open where the match is weak. Size values are once, few and many counts, or a class for expanded clones, and some rows have none.

size: NA; J: TRBJ2-7; V: TRBV7-2; D: TRBD2; length: 14; CDR3: CASSQTSGRYEQYF
size: few; J: TRBJ2-1; V: TRBV9; D: TRBD2; length: 16; CDR3: CASRSTGLAVSNEQFF
size: NA; J: TRBJ2-1; V: TRBV7-9; D: TRBD1; length: 13; CDR3: CASSAWTGGEQFF
size: NA; J: TRBJ1-2; V: TRBV6-4; D: NA; length: 12; CDR3: CASTFGPYGYTF
size: NA; J: TRBJ1-1; V: TRBV28; D: TRBD1; length: 15; CDR3: CASSPTYLGQGIDLF
size: NA; J: TRBJ1-5; V: TRBV12-3/TRBV12-4; D: NA; length: 13; CDR3: CASSLGRYQPQHF
size: many; J: TRBJ2-7; V: TRBV7-9; D: TRBD2; length: 15; CDR3: CASSTGAGLAGEQYF
size: NA; J: TRBJ2-5; V: TRBV5-4; D: NA; length: 13; CDR3: CASSLTPGETQYF
size: NA; J: TRBJ2-6; V: TRBV11-3; D: NA; length: 15; CDR3: CASSPGGSGANVLTF
size: NA; J: TRBJ2-3; V: TRBV20-1; D: NA; length: 14; CDR3: CSASWGVGTDTQYF
size: NA; J: TRBJ1-1; V: TRBV11-1; D: TRBD1; length: 14; CDR3: CASSLGQGHTEAFF
size: NA; J: TRBJ1-2; V: TRBV28; D: TRBD1; length: 13; CDR3: CASSTGQVHGYTF
size: NA; J: TRBJ2-7; V: TRBV12-3/TRBV12-4; D: NA; length: 13; CDR3: CASSRDADRGWYF
size: few; J: TRBJ1-2; V: TRBV6-5; D: TRBD1; length: 12; CDR3: CASSSAGGGYTF
size: NA; J: TRBJ2-3; V: TRBV29-1; D: NA; length: 15; CDR3: CSVDYGRVRTDTQYF
size: NA; J: TRBJ2-1; V: TRBV4-1; D: TRBD2; length: 15; CDR3: CASSLLGLAGNEQFF
size: NA; J: TRBJ1-6; V: TRBV5-4; D: TRBD1; length: 15; CDR3: CASSALGTENSPLHF
size: NA; J: TRBJ2-2; V: TRBV11-2; D: NA; length: 15; CDR3: CASSARLANTGELFF
size: NA; J: TRBJ2-2; V: TRBV5-1; D: TRBD1; length: 14; CDR3: CASSLGQSTGELFF
size: NA; J: TRBJ1-6; V: TRBV27; D: NA; length: 15; CDR3: CASSWGPQGNSPLHF
size: NA; J: TRBJ1-5; V: TRBV5-6; D: NA; length: 16; CDR3: CASSRGGRATLQPQHF
size: NA; J: TRBJ2-1; V: TRBV7-9; D: NA; length: 15; CDR3: CASSSRDWGDNEQFF
size: NA; J: TRBJ2-1; V: TRBV19; D: TRBD2; length: 15; CDR3: CASSPTWREDDEQFF
size: NA; J: TRBJ1-1; V: TRBV20-1; D: NA; length: 9; CDR3: CSAQGLAFF
size: NA; J: TRBJ2-3; V: TRBV11-3; D: NA; length: 15; CDR3: CASSLTAEGTDTQYF
size: once; J: TRBJ2-1; V: TRBV2; D: NA; length: 12; CDR3: CASWSSYNEQFF
size: few; J: TRBJ1-2; V: TRBV9; D: TRBD1; length: 17; CDR3: CASSVRDRVGTNYGYTF
size: NA; J: TRBJ1-5; V: TRBV29-1; D: TRBD1; length: 13; CDR3: CSVVTGGGQPQHF
size: NA; J: TRBJ2-1; V: TRBV7-9; D: TRBD1; length: 16; CDR3: CASSFAWDRFYNEQFF
size: NA; J: TRBJ1-1; V: TRBV4-3; D: TRBD1; length: 19; CDR3: CASSQDLLRTGGYRTEAFF
size: NA; J: TRBJ2-3; V: TRBV28; D: NA; length: 17; CDR3: CASIPRAGRKSTDTQYF
size: NA; J: TRBJ1-2; V: TRBV28; D: NA; length: 12; CDR3: CASQAGNYGYTF
size: once; J: TRBJ1-2; V: TRBV4-2; D: NA; length: 14; CDR3: CASSQDTGQNGYTF
size: NA; J: TRBJ1-1; V: TRBV9; D: NA; length: 12; CDR3: CASSPSTTEAFF
size: NA; J: TRBJ1-1; V: TRBV29-1; D: TRBD1; length: 12; CDR3: CSGGGQTTEAFF
size: NA; J: TRBJ2-6; V: TRBV5-4; D: NA; length: 18; CDR3: CASSYVGAGFSGANVLTF
size: NA; J: TRBJ1-4; V: TRBV5-5; D: NA; length: 14; CDR3: CASQLRGAGEKLFF
size: NA; J: TRBJ1-4; V: TRBV28; D: NA; length: 15; CDR3: CASSLGSGEGEKLFF
size: NA; J: TRBJ2-1; V: TRBV2; D: NA; length: 15; CDR3: CASSEGMGTNNEQFF
size: once; J: TRBJ2-3; V: TRBV9; D: NA; length: 16; CDR3: CASSVGGPLSTDTQYF
size: NA; J: TRBJ1-2; V: TRBV5-1; D: TRBD1; length: 14; CDR3: CASSQDRQGDGYTF
size: few; J: TRBJ1-6; V: TRBV6-6; D: TRBD1; length: 14; CDR3: CASRPTGFNSPLHF
size: NA; J: TRBJ2-5; V: TRBV6-2/TRBV6-3; D: NA; length: 15; CDR3: CASSRPFGVGETQYF
size: NA; J: TRBJ1-2; V: TRBV6-4; D: TRBD1; length: 14; CDR3: CASSPGQGNYGYTF
size: once; J: TRBJ2-3; V: TRBV19; D: NA; length: 14; CDR3: CATEGGSHTDTQYF
size: once; J: TRBJ2-2; V: TRBV27; D: TRBD1; length: 15; CDR3: CASSTRTGGTGELFF
size: NA; J: TRBJ2-7; V: TRBV6-5; D: TRBD1; length: 15; CDR3: CASSTTGVAPYEQYF
size: NA; J: TRBJ2-1; V: TRBV19; D: TRBD1; length: 15; CDR3: CASTGDRGGYNEQFF
size: NA; J: TRBJ1-2; V: TRBV6-2/TRBV6-3; D: NA; length: 14; CDR3: CASSSSNSPGGYTF
size: NA; J: TRBJ1-1; V: TRBV18; D: NA; length: 14; CDR3: CASSPGRVNTEAFF
size: NA; J: TRBJ2-3; V: TRBV20-1; D: TRBD2; length: 15; CDR3: CSASRGLAGTDTQYF
size: NA; J: TRBJ1-3; V: TRBV18; D: NA; length: 12; CDR3: CASSPDSHTIYF
size: NA; J: TRBJ2-1; V: TRBV9; D: TRBD1; length: 15; CDR3: CASSVGQGRHNEQFF